The present T cell receptor (beta chain) was sequenced within a study of cytomegalovirus exposure and HLA in healthy donors. This clone was counted a single time. As yet, its antigen is unknown. The PCR had 60 Vbeta and 13 Jbeta primers. Here immunoSEQ multiplex PCR was the method, and the copy in TCRdb shows in-frame clones only, minus some. The sample contains about 130,000 clones, roughly 79% of which appear only once. Regarding the study as a whole: 87-base-pair reads could not separate some V segments, including TRBV6-2 and TRBV6-3.

CDR1 and CDR2 (germline): LNHNV, YYDKDF (reference sequence). V dropped 5 bases and J dropped 0 bases, with 8 bases sitting between them. CDR3 size: 14 residues. The TCR originated in a woman aged 45-65 years in good health and CMV-seronegative. The gene calls are TRBV15 and TRBJ1-5; perhaps TRBD1 as D (5 bases). The sequenced sample consisted of PBMCs. For the CDR3, the DNA is TGTGCCACCAGCTTCCAGGGTAGCAATCAGCCCCAGCATTTT. Protein: CATSFQGSNQPQHF.